This entry concerns a single T cell receptor beta chain. Its antigen is currently not known. The record has no base qualities; no much larger clone is one base away. The library was built by means of 5' RACE. Instrument used: Illumina MiSeq. TCRdb reran the public reads through fastp at Q25 and MiXCR, keeping productive beta chains. Records with the same CDR3 protein are collapsed into one entry carrying the most frequent genes and DNA. Here the sample has roughly 68,000 distinct CDR3 sequences; 15% to 20% occur a single time. About 1.3% of the sample lies in the top ten. For CDR1 and CDR2, the germline V gene lists MGHRA and YSYEKL. From cysteine to phenylalanine, the CDR3 is 16 amino acids long. The kept DNA is CDR3 alone, 48 bases in frame from the first base. Trimming leaves V shorter by 4 bases and J shorter by 5 bases, with the junction holding 9 bases beyond the gene matches. The data were obtained in a study of HIV-infected patients and healthy controls (TCRdb year 2014).

The receptor's source is a human donor in good health. Sequenced input: CD4+ T cells from blood. The rearranged chain carries TRBV4-1 and TRBJ2-1, with TRBD2 identical over 9 junction bases. The DNA is TGCGCCAGCAGCCGGTATGAAGCGGGGGGCAACAATGAGCAGTTCTTC. The encoded protein is CASSRYEAGGNNEQFF.